This TCR beta chain was sequenced for a study of OX40 agonist ivuxolimab in advanced cancers. CDR1 is MNHNY and CDR2 is SVGAGI in the germline V gene (reference sequence). J lost 7 bases, V lost 4 bases, and 14 bases had no gene match. This CDR3 is 16 amino acids long. Method: immunoSEQ multiplex PCR; TCRdb's copy keeps in-frame clones and lacks some. Found here are about 73,000 clones, over 75% of them singletons; the top ten hold less than 0.6%. This clone was recorded only once. The chain carries TRBV6-6 and TRBJ2-7; TRBD1 aligns across 9 bases. This clonotype was obtained from an adult with an advanced solid tumor such as melanoma, head and neck, liver or kidney cancer. Material: CD4+ or CD8+ T cells sorted from blood, obtained in a trial of the OX40 agonist ivuxolimab. Here the CDR3 DNA reads TGTGCCAGCAGTTCCTTCCCGGGACAGGGTCTAGGGGAGCAGTACTTC. Residues: CASSSFPGQGLGEQYF.